This T cell receptor (beta chain) was obtained from a study of shared clonotypes between healthy human individuals. Study results and caveats: Researchers sampled blood only, noting tissue repertoires likely differ.

The CDR3 covers 12 residues. Germline lookup yields CDR1 MNHNY and CDR2 SVGAGI (reference sequence). V was shortened by 6 bases and J by 2 bases, with 8 bases between the two germline ends. Healthy adults negative for HIV, lacking recent acute infections or vaccinations, served as donors. Profiling relied on immunoSEQ multiplex PCR, and the TCRdb table lists in-frame clones only, not all of them. Of millions of clones in the sample, approximately 90% were seen once. Comments on this clone: The antigen is unknown.

Sequenced input: naive CD4+ T cells sorted from blood. Documented subset: CD45RA+ positively selected. The sequence was collected from a man aged 18 to 29 in good health. This sequence joins TRBV6-6 and TRBJ2-7; D call uncertain. The CDR3 DNA follows: TGTGCCAGCAGCGATGGGACCTACGAGCAGTACTTC. This encodes CASSDGTYEQYF.